This paragraph covers one T cell receptor beta chain sequence. This entry is derived from a study of blood T cell repertoires in COVID-19. At the level of the study: COVID-19 samples, acute and convalescent, were from the United States, Italy and Spain. T cells, B-cell-depleted T cells, or PBMCs supplied cDNA or gDNA.

Per the study methods: Amplification from reference gene primers served as the basis for estimated nucleated cell counts. TCRdb's table, derived via immunoSEQ multiplex PCR, lists solely in-frame clones and lacks some. Clone size and V and J calls were adopted from that table, with D and trimming inferred from the DNA. The sample includes hundreds of thousands of clones, 88% of them seen just once. This sequence was found in a woman aged 50 to 65 with active or convalescent COVID-19. The sample consisted of peripheral blood.

For the CDR3, the DNA is TGTGCCACCGCAGGGCCCAACTATGGCTACACCTTC. Translated, it gives CATAGPNYGYTF. This chain joins TRBV15 and TRBJ1-2, with D maybe TRBD1 (5 bases). The CDR3 sequence is 12 residues long. The V and J ends lost 8 bases and 2 bases respectively, with 9 bases between them. Germline CDR1 and CDR2: LNHNV and YYDKDF (reference sequence). The whole variable domain, filled in from reference TRBV15 and TRBJ1-2, reads DAMVIQNPRYQVTQFGKPVTLSCSQTLNHNVMYWYQQKSSQAPKLLFHYYDKDFNNEADTPDNFQSRRPNTSFCFLDIRSPGLGDTAMYLCATAGPNYGYTFGSGTRLTVV.